Sequencing of this TCR beta chain was carried out in a study of T cells in Graves' hyperthyroidism and ophthalmopathy. Uncontrolled infection, other autoimmune disease, pregnancy or lactation excluded patients. Authors of the study amplified TCR beta CDR3 regions from RNA transcripts. In the first-round RT-PCR of the TCR CDR3, the HTBI primer set was used. TCRdb ran MiXCR on the multiplex PCR reads and lists one entry per CDR3 protein. The table lists approximately 560,000 distinct CDR3 sequences, 15% to 19% of them singletons. In its sample, this clonotype was seen a few times. Its antigen is undetermined. There are 15 residues in the CDR3. Between the trimmed V and J ends, which lost 2 bases and 0 bases, there was a span of 9 bases. Germline assignment: CDR1 MGHRA and CDR2 YSYEKL. Whole-study results and caveats: Ophthalmopathy cases were set apart from stable hyperthyroidism by a 13 V-J model. With a median lead of approximately six months before onset, the model predicted ophthalmopathy.

Sequenced: blood. The receptor comes from a woman in her twenties or thirties with Graves' hyperthyroidism. This chain links TRBV4-1 with TRBJ2-3; TRBD2 is a possible D gene (6 bases). The CDR3 bases are TGCGCCAGCAGCCAACCGAGCGGGAGCACAGATACGCAGTATTTT. This encodes CASSQPSGSTDTQYF.